The clone carrying this TCR beta chain has ten or more counts. No antigen is known for it. Germline CDR1 MNHEY, CDR2 SVGAGI. The CDR3 loop spans 16 amino acids. V was trimmed by 4 bases and J by 2 bases, leaving 15 bases between them. The source of the sample is a study of T-cell reconstitution after alpha-beta-depleted transplantation in children. Whole-study results and caveats: The study traced high day-60 TCRbeta diversity in some patients to surviving recipient T cells and thymic progenitors.

It was with unique molecular identifiers that the TCRbeta library was prepared. From the PCR reads, TCRdb called clonotypes with MiXCR, one entry per CDR3 protein. Of about 100,000 distinct CDR3 sequences listed, approximately 5.4% are singletons. The receptor comes from a female patient aged 2 to 10 who had a stem cell transplant for Fanconi anemia, so the T cells may come from the graft donor. This chain joins TRBV6-5 and TRBJ1-3; D possibly corresponds to TRBD1 (5 bases). The specimen comprised PBMCs, mostly from graft donor cells, sampled 60 days after TCRalphabeta/CD19-depleted stem cell transplant. The CDR3 DNA sequence: TGTGCCAGCAGTTTCCGGGGTACGGGGCCTGGAAACACCATATATTTT. Translated: CASSFRGTGPGNTIYF.